The clone carrying this T cell receptor beta chain showed up many times. The sample comes from a study of T cells in Graves' hyperthyroidism and ophthalmopathy. As for the study in general: Peripheral blood was obtained at initial diagnosis, preceding any treatment.

The study based diagnoses on clinical symptoms, serum thyroxine and TRAb, thyroid ultrasound and orbital computed tomography. The V gene's germline CDR1 is MNHEY and CDR2 SVGEGT. The CDR3 runs 16 residues. With V trimmed by 0 bases and J by 4 bases, 9 bases remained unmatched. Using RNA transcripts as the source, TCR beta CDR3 regions were amplified. With the HTBI primer set, the TCR CDR3 went through a first round of RT-PCR. TCRdb used MiXCR to reprocess the multiplex PCR reads, holding one entry per CDR3 protein. The profile shows 620,000 or so distinct CDR3 sequences, about 14% of them singletons. The sequenced sample consisted of blood. The genes are TRBV6-2 or TRBV6-3 and TRBJ2-7; TRBD2 matches 7 bases. The sequence was obtained from a woman aged 50 to 60 with Graves' ophthalmopathy. The CDR3 is CASSYSFNTAGYEQYF. CDR3 bases: TGTGCCAGCAGTTACTCGTTTAATACAGCGGGATACGAGCAGTACTTC.